These T cell receptor beta chains were read from a single sample in a study of blood T cell repertoires in COVID-19. Measured with immunoSEQ multiplex PCR; TCRdb has only the in-frame clones, and not every one. The table records under 300,000 clones, 85% of them present only once. Sample: peripheral blood. Every receptor here comes from a human donor in a cohort sampled during active COVID-19. The CDR3 runs from the conserved cysteine through the conserved F or W. D genes are given only for firm matches. Where a row states a size, it is once, few, many or the class of an expanded clone; other rows omit it.

d_call	j_call	cdr3_length	clone_size	v_call	cdr3_aa	cdr3_nt
.	TRBJ1-1	13	.	TRBV19	CASSEQENTEAFF	TGTGCCAGTAGTGAACAGGAGAACACTGAAGCTTTCTTT
.	TRBJ2-1	15	.	TRBV10-1	CASSDPRGGRDEQFF	TGCGCCAGCAGTGACCCCAGGGGTGGGAGGGATGAGCAGTTCTTC
.	TRBJ2-5	14	.	TRBV5-1	CASRRAEGAETQYF	TGCGCCAGCAGAAGGGCGGAGGGGGCAGAGACCCAGTACTTC
.	TRBJ1-5	11	.	TRBV19	CASSYLEIQHF	TGTGCCAGTAGTTATTTAGAAATCCAGCATTTT
TRBD2	TRBJ2-1	14	.	TRBV10-3	CATGTSGSSDEQFF	TGTGCCACGGGGACTAGCGGGAGTTCGGATGAGCAGTTCTTC
.	TRBJ2-7	12	.	TRBV2	CASSTGLVEQYF	TGTGCCAGCAGCACAGGGCTTGTCGAGCAGTACTTC
.	TRBJ1-5	15	once	TRBV19	CASSMAPRPDQPQHF	TGTGCCAGTAGTATGGCCCCCCGTCCAGATCAGCCCCAGCATTTT
TRBD2	TRBJ2-1	16	few	TRBV6-2/TRBV6-3	CASSYSSQRDYNEQFF	TGTGCCAGCAGTTACTCGAGCCAGCGGGATTACAATGAGCAGTTCTTC
TRBD1	TRBJ1-2	15	.	TRBV18	CASSRERGPRGGYTF	TGTGCCAGCTCGCGAGAGAGGGGGCCCCGAGGTGGCTACACCTTC
.	TRBJ1-1	13	many	TRBV7-9	CASSPWTVTEAFF	TGTGCCAGCAGCCCGTGGACAGTGACTGAAGCTTTCTTT
TRBD1	TRBJ2-3	15	few	TRBV30	CAWSVGTGNTDTQYF	TGTGCCTGGAGTGTCGGGACAGGGAACACAGATACGCAGTATTTT
.	TRBJ2-3	15	once	TRBV7-9	CASRGKVLNTDTQYF	TGTGCCAGCCGGGGGAAGGTTTTGAACACAGATACGCAGTATTTT
.	TRBJ1-6	13	.	TRBV18	CASSPTANSPLHF	TGTGCCAGCTCACCAACAGCCAATTCACCCCTCCACTTT
.	TRBJ2-1	13	.	TRBV11-2	CASSSGLLNEQFF	TGTGCCAGCAGCTCGGGACTTCTCAATGAGCAGTTCTTC
.	TRBJ2-1	14	few	TRBV9	CASSVGESRNEQFF	TGTGCCAGCAGCGTAGGTGAGAGTAGAAATGAGCAGTTCTTC
TRBD1	TRBJ1-1	15	.	TRBV5-1	CASSLEGGQTTEAFF	TGCGCCAGCAGCTTGGAGGGGGGACAGACCACTGAAGCTTTCTTT
.	TRBJ2-7	14	.	TRBV4-1	CASSPRGESYEQYF	TGCGCCAGCAGCCCTCGAGGAGAATCCTACGAGCAGTACTTC
TRBD1	TRBJ2-3	15	few	TRBV11-2	CASSRGQGHTDTQYF	TGTGCCAGCAGCCGGGGACAGGGGCACACAGATACGCAGTATTTT
TRBD2	TRBJ2-7	14	.	TRBV19	CASSTATSWYEQYF	TGTGCCAGTAGTACCGCGACTAGCTGGTACGAGCAGTACTTC
TRBD1	TRBJ1-4	15	.	TRBV15	CATSRWTGGHEKLFF	TGTGCCACCAGCAGGTGGACAGGGGGTCATGAAAAACTGTTTTTT
.	TRBJ1-2	12	.	TRBV28	CASGQGNYGYTF	TGTGCCAGCGGTCAGGGTAACTATGGCTACACCTTC
TRBD2	TRBJ2-7	15	.	TRBV3-1/TRBV3-2	CASSQAPSGPYEQYF	TGTGCCAGCAGCCAAGCCCCTAGCGGGCCCTACGAGCAGTACTTC
TRBD2	TRBJ2-3	16	.	TRBV18	CASSLRLAGAADTQYF	TGTGCCAGCTCACTACGACTAGCGGGAGCAGCAGATACGCAGTATTTT
.	TRBJ2-3	12	.	TRBV7-9	CASSFEGDTQYF	TGTGCCAGCAGCTTTGAGGGAGATACGCAGTATTTT
.	TRBJ2-3	14	.	TRBV5-1	CASSQRLSTDTQYF	TGCGCCAGCAGCCAGAGGCTAAGCACAGATACGCAGTATTTT
TRBD2	TRBJ2-3	16	.	TRBV4-3	CASSRTLAGGTDTQYF	TGCGCCAGCAGCCGAACACTAGCGGGAGGCACAGATACGCAGTATTTT
.	TRBJ1-4	16	.	TRBV9	CASSKTIGETNEKLFF	TGTGCCAGCAGCAAAACAATCGGGGAAACTAATGAAAAACTGTTTTTT
TRBD2	TRBJ2-3	13	.	TRBV7-9	CASQRDRTDTQYF	TGTGCCAGCCAGCGGGACCGCACAGATACGCAGTATTTT
TRBD1	TRBJ1-1	18	many	TRBV19	CASSKRGVSGGANTEAFF	TGTGCCAGTAGTAAGAGGGGGGTCTCAGGGGGCGCGAACACTGAAGCTTTCTTT